One T cell receptor beta chain is described in this entry. This entry comes from a study of metastatic and nonmetastatic thyroid tumors. Study information: Repertoire data that came from the blood and tumor or nodule tissue of malignant and benign thyroid patients were compared.

The V gene lost 0 bases and the J gene lost 5 bases, with 8 bases spanning the gap. CDR1 is SGHAT and CDR2 is FQNNGV in the germline V gene. The CDR3 sequence is 13 residues long. As originally analysed: Across clinicopathological groups, CDR3 differences served as the basis for building a distant-metastasis classifier for papillary thyroid cancer. TCRdb re-called the PCR reads through MiXCR. V and J calls and clone size were set by TCRdb, not the authors. Among roughly 90,000 clones listed, about 16% were seen once. Thyroid surgery was performed in patients who had received no treatment beforehand. Source material: blood. This TCR derives from a female donor with papillary thyroid cancer or a benign thyroid nodule (not recorded which). Some clones in this sample may be carry-over from other donors' samples. The rearrangement joins TRBV11-2 to TRBJ2-7; D uncertain. This CDR3 reads CASSLDHPDEQYF. CDR3 coding DNA: TGTGCCAGCAGCTTAGACCACCCTGACGAGCAGTACTTC. The whole variable domain, remainder taken from reference TRBV11-2 and TRBJ2-7, is EAGVAQSPRYKIIEKRQSVAFWCNPISGHATLYWYQQILGQGPKLLIQFQNNGVVDDSQLPKDRFSAERLKGVDSTLKIQPAKLEDSAVYLCASSLDHPDEQYFGPGTRLTVT.